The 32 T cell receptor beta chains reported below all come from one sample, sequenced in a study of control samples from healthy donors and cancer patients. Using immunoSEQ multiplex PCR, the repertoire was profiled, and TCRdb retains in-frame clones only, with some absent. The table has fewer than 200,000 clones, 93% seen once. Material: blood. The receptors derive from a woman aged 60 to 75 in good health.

In DNA, the CDR3 is TGTGCCAGCAGCTCGTACGGTCTAGGCTACGAGCAGTACTTC. It translates to CASSSYGLGYEQYF. The chain uses TRBV7-2 and TRBJ2-7; no clear D. This CDR3 has 14 residues. CDR1 and CDR2 from the germline V gene are SGHTA and FQGNSA. V shed 4 bases and J shed 3 bases, with 13 bases lying between them.

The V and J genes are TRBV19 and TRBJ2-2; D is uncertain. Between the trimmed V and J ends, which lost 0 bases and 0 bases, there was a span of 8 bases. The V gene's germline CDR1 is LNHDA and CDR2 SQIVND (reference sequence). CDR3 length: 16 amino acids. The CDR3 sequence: CASSIDGRTNTGELFF. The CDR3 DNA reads TGTGCCAGTAGTATAGATGGGCGAACGAACACCGGGGAGCTGTTTTTT.

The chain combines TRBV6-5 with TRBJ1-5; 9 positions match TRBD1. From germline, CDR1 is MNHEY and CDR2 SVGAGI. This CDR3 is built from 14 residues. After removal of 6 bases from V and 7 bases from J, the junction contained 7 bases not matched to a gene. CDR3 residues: CASRWDRAAQPQHF. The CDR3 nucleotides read TGTGCCAGCAGGTGGGACAGGGCGGCGCAGCCCCAGCATTTT.

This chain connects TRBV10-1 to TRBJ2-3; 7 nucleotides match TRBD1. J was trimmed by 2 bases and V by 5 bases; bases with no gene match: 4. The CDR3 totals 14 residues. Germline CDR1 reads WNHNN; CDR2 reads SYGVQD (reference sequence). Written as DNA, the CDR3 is TGCGCCAGCAGTAAGGGGGCGAACACAGATACGCAGTATTTT. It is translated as CASSKGANTDTQYF.

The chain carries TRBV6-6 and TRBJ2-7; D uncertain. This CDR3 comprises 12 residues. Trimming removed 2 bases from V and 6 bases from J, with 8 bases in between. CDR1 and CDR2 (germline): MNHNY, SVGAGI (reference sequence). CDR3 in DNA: TGTGCCAGCAGTTACCAATTCGGCGAGCAGTACTTC. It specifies CASSYQFGEQYF.

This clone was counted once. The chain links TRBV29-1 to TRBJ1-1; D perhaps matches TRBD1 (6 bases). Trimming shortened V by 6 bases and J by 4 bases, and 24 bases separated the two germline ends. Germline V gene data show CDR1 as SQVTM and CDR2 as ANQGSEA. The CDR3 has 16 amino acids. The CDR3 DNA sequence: TGCAGCGTCTCAACTTACGGGTGGCGGGGGGCCACTGAAGCTTTCTTT. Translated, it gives CSVSTYGWRGATEAFF.

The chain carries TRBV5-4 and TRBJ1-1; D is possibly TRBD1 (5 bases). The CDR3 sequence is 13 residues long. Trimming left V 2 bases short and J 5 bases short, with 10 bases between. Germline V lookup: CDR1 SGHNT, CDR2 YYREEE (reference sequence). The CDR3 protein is CASSFQGATEAFF. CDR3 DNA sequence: TGTGCCAGCAGCTTTCAGGGAGCAACTGAAGCTTTCTTT.

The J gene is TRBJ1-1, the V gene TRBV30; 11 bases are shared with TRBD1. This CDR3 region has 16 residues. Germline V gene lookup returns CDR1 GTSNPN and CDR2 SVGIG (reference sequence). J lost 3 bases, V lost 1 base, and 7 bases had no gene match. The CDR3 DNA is TGTGCCTGGAGTGCCTGGACAGGGGGCGATGACACTGAAGCTTTCTTT. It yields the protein CAWSAWTGGDDTEAFF.

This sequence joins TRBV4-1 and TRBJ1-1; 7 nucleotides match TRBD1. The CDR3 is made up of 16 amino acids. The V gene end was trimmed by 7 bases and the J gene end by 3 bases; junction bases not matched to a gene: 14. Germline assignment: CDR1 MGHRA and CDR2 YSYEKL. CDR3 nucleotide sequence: TGCGCCAGCAATCCCAGACAGGGCTTGTGGGACACTGAAGCTTTCTTT. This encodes CASNPRQGLWDTEAFF.

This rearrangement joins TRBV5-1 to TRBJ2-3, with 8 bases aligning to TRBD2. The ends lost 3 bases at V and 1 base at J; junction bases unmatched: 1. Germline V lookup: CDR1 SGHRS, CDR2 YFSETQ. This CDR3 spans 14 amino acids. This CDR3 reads CASSWGLGTDTQYF. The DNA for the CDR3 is TGCGCCAGCAGCTGGGGACTAGGCACAGATACGCAGTATTTT. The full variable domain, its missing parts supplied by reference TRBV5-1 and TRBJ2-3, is KAGVTQTPRYLIKTRGQQVTLSCSPISGHRSVSWYQQTPGQGLQFLFEYFSETQRNKGNFPGRFSGRQFSNSRSEMNVSTLELGDSALYLCASSWGLGTDTQYFGPGTRLTVL.

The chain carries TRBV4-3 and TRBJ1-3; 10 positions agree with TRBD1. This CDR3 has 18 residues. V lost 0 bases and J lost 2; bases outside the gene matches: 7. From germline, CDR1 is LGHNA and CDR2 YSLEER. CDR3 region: CASSQEARQGAAGNTIYF. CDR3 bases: TGCGCCAGCAGCCAAGAGGCTAGACAGGGGGCGGCTGGAAACACCATATATTTT.

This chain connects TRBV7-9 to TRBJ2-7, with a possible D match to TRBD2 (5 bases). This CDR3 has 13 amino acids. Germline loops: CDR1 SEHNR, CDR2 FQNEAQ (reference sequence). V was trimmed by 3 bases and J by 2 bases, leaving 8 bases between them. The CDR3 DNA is TGTGCCAGCAGCTTTTGGGAGACCTACGAGCAGTACTTC. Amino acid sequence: CASSFWETYEQYF.

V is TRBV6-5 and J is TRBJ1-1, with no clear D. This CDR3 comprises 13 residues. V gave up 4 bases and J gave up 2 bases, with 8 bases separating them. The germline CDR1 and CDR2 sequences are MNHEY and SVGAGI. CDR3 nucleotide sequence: TGTGCCAGCAGTTGGCCCGGAAACACTGAAGCTTTCTTT. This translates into CASSWPGNTEAFF.

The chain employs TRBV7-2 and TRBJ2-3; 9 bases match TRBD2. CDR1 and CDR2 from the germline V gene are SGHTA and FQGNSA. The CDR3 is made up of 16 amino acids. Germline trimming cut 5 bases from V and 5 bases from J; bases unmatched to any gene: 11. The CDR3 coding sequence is TGTGCCAGCAGCCCCGTCGGCGGGGGGGCGGGAGATACGCAGTATTTT. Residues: CASSPVGGGAGDTQYF.

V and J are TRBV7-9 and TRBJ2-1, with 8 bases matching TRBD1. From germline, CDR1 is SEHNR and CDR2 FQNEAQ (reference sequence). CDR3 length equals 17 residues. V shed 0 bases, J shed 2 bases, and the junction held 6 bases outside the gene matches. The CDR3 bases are TGTGCCAGCAGCTTAGCGCCCGGGACAGGAGCCTACAATGAGCAGTTCTTC. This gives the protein CASSLAPGTGAYNEQFF. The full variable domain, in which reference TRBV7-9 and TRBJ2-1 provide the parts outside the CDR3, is DTGVSQNPRHKITKRGQNVTFRCDPISEHNRLYWYRQTLGQGPEFLTYFQNEAQLEKSRLLSDRFSAERPKGSFSTLEIQRTEQGDSAMYLCASSLAPGTGAYNEQFFGPGTRLTVL.

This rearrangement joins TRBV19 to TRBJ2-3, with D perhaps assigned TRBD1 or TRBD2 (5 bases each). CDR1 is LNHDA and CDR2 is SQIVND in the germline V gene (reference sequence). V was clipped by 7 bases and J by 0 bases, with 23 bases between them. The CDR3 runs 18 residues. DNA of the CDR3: TGTGCCAGTAAGATACCGGGACCTCCAGACGGGAGCACAGATACGCAGTATTTT. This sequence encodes CASKIPGPPDGSTDTQYF.

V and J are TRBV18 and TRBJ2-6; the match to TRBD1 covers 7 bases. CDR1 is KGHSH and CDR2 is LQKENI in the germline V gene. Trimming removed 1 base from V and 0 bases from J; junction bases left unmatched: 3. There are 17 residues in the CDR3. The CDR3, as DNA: TGTGCCAGCTCACCACGAGACAGGGACTCTGGGGCCAACGTCCTGACTTTC. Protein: CASSPRDRDSGANVLTF. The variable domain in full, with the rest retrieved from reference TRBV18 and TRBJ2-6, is NAGVMQNPRHLVRRRGQEARLRCSPMKGHSHVYWYRQLPEEGLKFMVYLQKENIIDESGMPKERFSAEFPKEGPSILRIQQVVRGDSAAYFCASSPRDRDSGANVLTFGAGSRLTVL.

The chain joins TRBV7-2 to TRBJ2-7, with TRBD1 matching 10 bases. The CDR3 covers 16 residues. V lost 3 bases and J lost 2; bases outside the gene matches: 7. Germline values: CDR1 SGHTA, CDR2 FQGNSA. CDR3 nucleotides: TGTGCCAGCAGCTTGGCGAGGGGACAGGGGACCTACGAGCAGTACTTC. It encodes CASSLARGQGTYEQYF. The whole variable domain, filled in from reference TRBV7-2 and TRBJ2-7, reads GAGVSQSPSNKVTEKGKDVELRCDPISGHTALYWYRQSLGQGLEFLIYFQGNSAPDKSGLPSDRFSAERTGGSVSTLTIQRTQQEDSAVYLCASSLARGQGTYEQYFGPGTRLTVT.

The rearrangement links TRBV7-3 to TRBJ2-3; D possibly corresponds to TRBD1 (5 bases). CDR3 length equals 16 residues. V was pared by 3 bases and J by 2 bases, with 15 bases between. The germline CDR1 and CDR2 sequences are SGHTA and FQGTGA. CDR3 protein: CASSFVGQGNTDTQYF. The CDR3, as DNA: TGTGCCAGCAGCTTCGTAGGCCAGGGCAACACAGATACGCAGTATTTT.

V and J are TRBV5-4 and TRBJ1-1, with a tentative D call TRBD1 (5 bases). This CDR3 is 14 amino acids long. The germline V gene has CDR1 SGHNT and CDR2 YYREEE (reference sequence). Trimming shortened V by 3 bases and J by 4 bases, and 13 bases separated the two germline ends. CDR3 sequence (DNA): TGTGCCAGCAGCTCTAGGGTGGGGGGCACTGAAGCTTTCTTT. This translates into CASSSRVGGTEAFF.

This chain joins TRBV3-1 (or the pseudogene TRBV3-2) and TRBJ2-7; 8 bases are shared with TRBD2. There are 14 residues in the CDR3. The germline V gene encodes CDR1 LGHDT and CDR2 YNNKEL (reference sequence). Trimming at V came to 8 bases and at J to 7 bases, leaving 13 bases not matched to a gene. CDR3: CASVSRDGGGEQYF. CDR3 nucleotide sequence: TGTGCCAGCGTCAGCCGGGACGGGGGGGGTGAGCAGTACTTC.

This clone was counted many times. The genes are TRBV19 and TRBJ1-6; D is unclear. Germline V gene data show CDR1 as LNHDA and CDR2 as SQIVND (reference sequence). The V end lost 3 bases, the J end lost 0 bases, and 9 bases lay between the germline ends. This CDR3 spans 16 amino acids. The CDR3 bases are TGTGCCAGTAGTATGAAGGAGAACTCCTATAATTCACCCCTCCACTTT. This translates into CASSMKENSYNSPLHF.

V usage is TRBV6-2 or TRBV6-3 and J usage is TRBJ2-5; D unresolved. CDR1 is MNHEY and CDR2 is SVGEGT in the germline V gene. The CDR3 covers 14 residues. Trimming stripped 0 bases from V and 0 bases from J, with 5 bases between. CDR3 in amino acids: CASSYSVYQETQYF. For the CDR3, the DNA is TGTGCCAGCAGTTACTCGGTTTACCAAGAGACCCAGTACTTC.

The chain's CDR3 is CASSLAVGALQGDQPQHF. The CDR3 region has the DNA TGTGCCAGCAGCTTGGCCGTTGGCGCCCTACAGGGGGATCAGCCCCAGCATTTT. The chain joins TRBV5-5 to TRBJ1-5; 8 bases map to TRBD1. The CDR3 is 18 residues long. CDR1 is SGHKS, CDR2 YYEKEE, per germline (reference sequence). V was clipped by 0 bases and J by 5 bases; unmatched bases: 13.

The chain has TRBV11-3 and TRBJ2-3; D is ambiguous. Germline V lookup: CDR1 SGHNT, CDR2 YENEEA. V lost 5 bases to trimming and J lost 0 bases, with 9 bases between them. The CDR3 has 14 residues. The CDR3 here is CASSPSRSTDTQYF. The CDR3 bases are TGTGCCAGCAGCCCGAGCCGGAGCACAGATACGCAGTATTTT.

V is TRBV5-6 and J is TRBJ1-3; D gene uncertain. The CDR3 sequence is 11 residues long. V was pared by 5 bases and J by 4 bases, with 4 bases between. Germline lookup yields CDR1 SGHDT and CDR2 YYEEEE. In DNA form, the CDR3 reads TGTGCCAGCAGGGAAGGAAACACCATATATTTT. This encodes CASREGNTIYF.

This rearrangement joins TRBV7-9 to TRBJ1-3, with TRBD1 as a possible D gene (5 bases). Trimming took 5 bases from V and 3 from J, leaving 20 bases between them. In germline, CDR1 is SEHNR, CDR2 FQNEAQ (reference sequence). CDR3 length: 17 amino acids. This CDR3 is CASSPPLGGARGNTIYF. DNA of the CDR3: TGTGCCAGCAGCCCACCCCTCGGAGGGGCTCGTGGAAACACCATATATTTT.

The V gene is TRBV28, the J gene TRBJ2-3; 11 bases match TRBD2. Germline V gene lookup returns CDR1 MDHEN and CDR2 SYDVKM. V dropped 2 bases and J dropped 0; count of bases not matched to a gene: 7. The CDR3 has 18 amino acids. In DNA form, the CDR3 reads TGTGCCAGCAGTTTAGGGGCTTTAGCGGGGGGGAGCACAGATACGCAGTATTTT. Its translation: CASSLGALAGGSTDTQYF.

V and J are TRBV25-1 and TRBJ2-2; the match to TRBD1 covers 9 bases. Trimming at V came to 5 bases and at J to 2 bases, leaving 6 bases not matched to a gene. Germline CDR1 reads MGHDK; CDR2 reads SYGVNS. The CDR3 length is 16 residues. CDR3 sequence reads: CASSSGTGRNTGELFF. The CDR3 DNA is TGTGCCAGCAGTAGCGGGACAGGGCGAAACACCGGGGAGCTGTTTTTT.

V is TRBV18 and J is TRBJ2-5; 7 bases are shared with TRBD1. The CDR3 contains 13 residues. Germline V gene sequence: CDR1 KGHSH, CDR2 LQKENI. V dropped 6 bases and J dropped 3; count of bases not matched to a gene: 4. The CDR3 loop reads CASSLGTEETQYF. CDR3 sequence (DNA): TGTGCCAGCTCCCTCGGGACAGAAGAGACCCAGTACTTC.

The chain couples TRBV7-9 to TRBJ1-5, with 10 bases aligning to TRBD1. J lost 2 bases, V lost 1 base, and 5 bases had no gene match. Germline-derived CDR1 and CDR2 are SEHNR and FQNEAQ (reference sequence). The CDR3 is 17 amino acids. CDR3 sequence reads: CASSLGTGGGRNQPQHF. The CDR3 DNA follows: TGTGCCAGCAGCTTAGGGACAGGGGGAGGGCGCAATCAGCCCCAGCATTTT.

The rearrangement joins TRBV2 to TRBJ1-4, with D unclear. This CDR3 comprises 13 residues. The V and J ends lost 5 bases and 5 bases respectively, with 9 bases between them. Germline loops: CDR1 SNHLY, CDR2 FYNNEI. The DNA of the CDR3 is TGTGCCAGCAGTCCCGACTGGAATGAAAAACTGTTTTTT. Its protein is CASSPDWNEKLFF.